These 22 T cell receptor beta chains were sequenced from one sample in a study of T-cell memory formation after mild COVID-19. Each CDR3 protein is one row after TCRdb ran MiXCR on the 5' RACE reads. The sample lists about half a million distinct CDR3 sequences; roughly 18% were seen once. The sample comprised PBMCs or a T cell subset sorted from them (not recorded which). These receptor sequences come from an adult woman who had mild COVID-19 (a few samples of this study predate the infection). Cell type and time point are not known.

The genes are TRBV7-2 and TRBJ2-3; 8 bases line up with TRBD2. V lost 3 bases, J lost 5 bases, and 4 bases stayed unmatched. Germline CDR1 SGHTA, CDR2 FQGNSA. The CDR3 has 14 residues. The CDR3 DNA follows: TGTGCCAGCAGCTTCCGGGAGGGCGTAGATACGCAGTATTTT. It codes for CASSFREGVDTQYF.

This clonotype was recorded at least ten times. The rearrangement uses TRBV27 and TRBJ2-7, with D unresolved. Germline V lookup: CDR1 MNHEY, CDR2 SMNVEV (reference sequence). The CDR3 loop spans 13 amino acids. The ends were cut back, 6 bases at V and 2 bases at J, with 11 bases in the middle. The CDR3 reads CASSPYSPYEQYF. CDR3 nucleotide sequence: TGTGCCAGCAGCCCTTACAGCCCCTACGAGCAGTACTTC.

This chain links TRBV15 with TRBJ1-3; TRBD1 matches 7 bases. V shed 3 bases and J 8 bases; nucleotides not matched to a gene: 7. Germline-derived CDR1 and CDR2 are LNHNV and YYDKDF (reference sequence). The CDR3 covers 14 residues. CDR3 DNA sequence: TGTGCCACCAGCAGCCCTGACAGGGATGACACCATATATTTT. This sequence encodes CATSSPDRDDTIYF.

There are many counts of this clonotype. V usage is TRBV7-3 and J usage is TRBJ1-1; TRBD1 aligns across 8 bases. Germline V CDR1 and CDR2: SGHTA, FQGTGA. The CDR3 contains 15 residues. The ends lost 5 bases at V and 4 bases at J; junction bases unmatched: 9. The DNA for the CDR3 is TGTGCCAGCAGCCTAGAACAGGGGGTTGGCACTGAAGCTTTCTTT. This codes for CASSLEQGVGTEAFF. Using reference TRBV7-3 and TRBJ1-1 for the parts outside the CDR3, the full variable domain is GAGVSQTPSNKVTEKGKYVELRCDPISGHTALYWYRQSLGQGPEFLIYFQGTGAADDSGLPNDRFFAVRPEGSVSTLKIQRTERGDSAVYLCASSLEQGVGTEAFFGQGTRLTVV.

V is TRBV5-1 and J is TRBJ2-1; no definite D call. CDR1 and CDR2 from the germline V gene are SGHRS and YFSETQ. The V end was cut by 0 bases, the J end by 4 bases, with 11 bases between. This CDR3 has 15 amino acids. In DNA form, the CDR3 reads TGCGCCAGCAGCTTGGTGGCAGAAACATACAATGAGCAGTTCTTC. It is translated as CASSLVAETYNEQFF.

This clonotype appeared a few times. V is TRBV6-5 and J is TRBJ2-5; the D gene is possibly TRBD1 (5 bases). There are 12 residues in the CDR3. V was clipped by 8 bases and J by 5 bases, with 12 bases between them. Germline CDR1 reads MNHEY; CDR2 reads SVGAGI. The CDR3 DNA follows: TGTGCCAGCCTTGGGGCGGCGGAGACCCAGTACTTC. Protein product: CASLGAAETQYF.

This clonotype has only a few counts. This chain links TRBV24-1 with TRBJ1-1, with 7 bases aligning to TRBD1. The V gene end was trimmed by 3 bases and the J gene end by 5 bases; junction bases not matched to a gene: 11. Germline assignment: CDR1 KGHDR and CDR2 SFDVKD. CDR3 length equals 16 residues. CDR3 DNA sequence: TGTGCCACCAGTGATAAGGAGGGGGCTACGGGGACTGAAGCTTTCTTT. Translated: CATSDKEGATGTEAFF.

This clonotype came up a few times. The chain combines TRBV5-6 with TRBJ2-3; possible D gene TRBD1, 5 bases. This CDR3 comprises 14 residues. Germline loops: CDR1 SGHDT, CDR2 YYEEEE. Trimming removed 2 bases at V and 6 bases at J, with 13 bases between. CDR3 coding DNA: TGTGCCAGCAGCTTTGTGCGCCAGGGCGATACGCAGTATTTT. Protein sequence: CASSFVRQGDTQYF. The whole variable domain, remainder taken from reference TRBV5-6 and TRBJ2-3, is DAGVTQSPTHLIKTRGQQVTLRCSPKSGHDTVSWYQQALGQGPQFIFQYYEEEERQRGNFPDRFSGHQFPNYSSELNVNALLLGDSALYLCASSFVRQGDTQYFGPGTRLTVL.

This rearrangement joins TRBV9 to TRBJ1-1; possible D gene TRBD1, 5 bases. The CDR3 is 16 residues long. CDR1 is SGDLS and CDR2 is YYNGEE in the germline V gene. V lost 0 bases and J 3 bases, leaving 15 bases between the germline ends. The CDR3 is CASSVEGTVGDTEAFF. The CDR3 coding sequence is TGTGCCAGCAGCGTAGAAGGTACAGTGGGGGACACTGAAGCTTTCTTT.

This clonotype has at least ten counts. The chain carries TRBV7-3 and TRBJ1-1; D call uncertain. The V end lost 5 bases, the J end lost 1 base, and 8 bases lay between the germline ends. The germline V gene has CDR1 SGHTA and CDR2 FQGTGA. This CDR3 has 13 residues. CDR3 nucleotides: TGTGCCAGCAGCATTCAAAGGAACACTGAAGCTTTCTTT. Protein product: CASSIQRNTEAFF.

The V gene is TRBV20-1, the J gene TRBJ1-5; D perhaps matches TRBD1 (6 bases). V lost 3 bases and J 7 bases, leaving 22 bases between the germline ends. Germline assignment: CDR1 DFQATT and CDR2 SNEGSKA (reference sequence). There are 16 residues in the CDR3. The CDR3, as DNA: TGCAGTGCTAGCCCCCAAGGGGGGGCTTCCTACCAGCCCCAGCATTTT. Translated, it gives CSASPQGGASYQPQHF.

This clonotype has just a few counts. The rearrangement links TRBV6-1 to TRBJ2-1; possible D gene TRBD2, 6 bases. Per the germline V gene, CDR1 is MNHNS and CDR2 is SASEGT. Trimming pared 0 bases from V and 13 bases from J, leaving 10 bases between. This CDR3 contains 12 residues. DNA for the CDR3: TGTGCCAGCAGTGAAGCGCGCGGGGTTCAGTTCTTC. It is translated as CASSEARGVQFF.

This clonotype occurred a few times. This chain uses TRBV3-1 with TRBJ2-7; no definite D call. From germline, CDR1 is LGHDT and CDR2 YNNKEL (reference sequence). The CDR3 has 15 residues. Trimming stripped 0 bases from V and 3 bases from J, with 12 bases between. Written as DNA, the CDR3 is TGTGCCAGCAGCCAAGACCTCTCAGATAGCTACGAGCAGTACTTC. Protein: CASSQDLSDSYEQYF.

In this sample, this clonotype turned up a few times. V is TRBV12-3 or TRBV12-4 and J is TRBJ2-7; D is unclear. The V end lost 9 bases, the J end lost 6 bases, and 15 bases lay between the germline ends. This CDR3 contains 12 residues. CDR3 DNA: TGTGCCAGTAGTATTGAGTTTTCCGAGCAGTACTTC. It yields the protein CASSIEFSEQYF.

The sample holds a few counts of this clonotype. V is TRBV30 and J is TRBJ2-7; no clear D. This CDR3 has 16 amino acids. The V gene lost 0 bases and the J gene lost 2 bases, with 17 bases spanning the gap. Germline loops: CDR1 GTSNPN, CDR2 SVGIG (reference sequence). Written as DNA, the CDR3 is TGTGCCTGGAGTGTCCCCGCGGACCTTTCCGCCTACGAGCAGTACTTC. It encodes CAWSVPADLSAYEQYF.

With respect to this clonotype: An end of the junction differs from the germline gene, which may be a read error. This chain uses TRBV18 with TRBJ2-7, with a possible D match to TRBD2 (7 bases). Germline values: CDR1 KGHSH, CDR2 LQKENI. This CDR3 is built from 17 residues. The CDR3 coding sequence is TGTGACAGCTCACCACCGGGCGGGGGCCTAAGCTCCTACGAGCAGTACTTC. It codes for CDSSPPGGGLSSYEQYF. Drawing the rest from reference TRBV18 and TRBJ2-7, the complete variable domain is NAGVMQNPRHLVRRRGQEARLRCSPMKGHSHVYWYRQLPEEGLKFMVYLQKENIIDESGMPKERFSAEFPKEGPSILRIQQVVRGDSAAYFCDSSPPGGGLSSYEQYFGPGTRLTVT.

The chain recombines TRBV7-9 with TRBJ1-1, with 9 bases fitting TRBD1. J gave up 4 bases and V 6 bases, and 6 bases lay outside the gene matches. Germline V gene sequence: CDR1 SEHNR, CDR2 FQNEAQ (reference sequence). The CDR3 covers 14 residues. In DNA form, the CDR3 reads TGTGCCAGCAGAAGCACAGGGGGCGGCACTGAAGCTTTCTTT. This gives the protein CASRSTGGGTEAFF.

The rearrangement uses TRBV27 and TRBJ2-7; D is possibly TRBD1 or TRBD2 (6 bases each). The CDR3 spans 17 residues. The V end was cut by 4 bases, the J end by 3 bases, with 22 bases between. The germline V gene encodes CDR1 MNHEY and CDR2 SMNVEV (reference sequence). In DNA form, the CDR3 reads TGTGCCAGCAGTTCCCTCTATAAGGGGGGCCCTTTCTACGAGCAGTACTTC. Its protein is CASSSLYKGGPFYEQYF.

The V and J genes are TRBV20-1 and TRBJ1-1; D might be TRBD1 (5 bases). Trimming cost V 0 bases and J 0 bases, with 14 bases left between them. The CDR3 is 16 amino acids. CDR1 DFQATT and CDR2 SNEGSKA come from the germline V gene (reference sequence). The CDR3 here is CSARDAARGMNTEAFF. The DNA of the CDR3 is TGCAGTGCTAGAGATGCCGCGCGGGGGATGAACACTGAAGCTTTCTTT.

This clonotype occurred a few times. The chain employs TRBV18 and TRBJ2-7; D not resolved. Germline assignment: CDR1 KGHSH and CDR2 LQKENI. This CDR3 has 14 amino acids. Trimming took 4 bases from V and 2 from J, leaving 12 bases between them. This chain's CDR3 is CASSLDGVPYEQYF. DNA of the CDR3: TGTGCCAGCTCACTGGACGGTGTTCCCTACGAGCAGTACTTC.

This clonotype was observed a few times. The chain employs TRBV12-3 or TRBV12-4 and TRBJ2-5; tentatively, D is TRBD1 (5 bases). This CDR3 comprises 15 residues. V lost 1 base and J 1 base, leaving 10 bases between the germline ends. CDR3 DNA sequence: TGTGCCAGCAGTTTAGTGGACACCTCCCAAGAGACCCAGTACTTC. This translates into CASSLVDTSQETQYF.

This chain connects TRBV4-1 to TRBJ2-3, with 9 bases lining up with TRBD2. V lost 0 bases to trimming and J lost 0 bases; unmatched junction nucleotides: 7. The CDR3 runs to 18 residues. Per germline, CDR1 MGHRA and CDR2 YSYEKL. CDR3: CASSQELAGGPSTDTQYF. CDR3 nucleotides: TGCGCCAGCAGCCAAGAACTGGCGGGGGGGCCTAGCACAGATACGCAGTATTTT.